This T cell receptor beta chain was identified in a study of regulatory T cells in long-lasting Graves disease. Construction of TCR beta libraries relied on iRepertoire HTBI primers and on Arm-PCR targeting CDR3 regions. TCRdb independently ran MiXCR on the multiplex PCR reads; one entry per CDR3 protein. The sample has roughly 500,000 distinct CDR3 sequences, less than 25% seen once. This clonotype was detected ten times or more. Its specificity is not known. Overall study results and limits: The persistent group shared about 2,700 public clonotypes, more than the roughly 970 shared by new patients.

CDR3 length: 14 amino acids. Germline CDR1 MDHEN, CDR2 SYDVKM. Trimming removed 9 bases from V and 2 bases from J; junction bases left unmatched: 8. Specified time point: persistent/refractory GD, antithyroid drugs over 5 years with positive TRAb. From PBMCs, RNA was extracted and then used to make the TCR library. American Thyroid Association guidelines defined how Graves' disease was diagnosed. The sample was peripheral blood mononuclear cells (PBMCs), taken when the disease was refractory, from a patient treated with antithyroid drugs. The clonotype originates from a female donor with Graves disease. The V gene is TRBV28, the J gene TRBJ2-7, with TRBD1 identical over 9 bases. CDR3 DNA: TGTGCCAGTTCCTTTGACAGGGGGACCTACGAGCAGTACTTC. Translation: CASSFDRGTYEQYF. The complete variable domain, with remaining parts taken from reference TRBV28 and TRBJ2-7, reads DVKVTQSSRYLVKRTGEKVFLECVQDMDHENMFWYRQDPGLGLRLIYFSYDVKMKEKGDIPEGYSVSREKKERFSLILESASTNQTSMYLCASSFDRGTYEQYFGPGTRLTVT.